The rows below give T cell receptor beta chains drawn from one sample of a study of cytomegalovirus exposure and HLA in healthy donors. Clones were sequenced by immunoSEQ multiplex PCR, and TCRdb holds only the in-frame ones, with some missing. The data hold about 190,000 clones, with 70% to 80% observed a single time. The sample was PBMCs. The receptors come from a woman aged 45-60 years in good health and CMV-seronegative. CDR3s include the opening cysteine and the closing phenylalanine or tryptophan. D genes are given only for firm matches. The size of a clone is reported for some rows only, either as once, few or many, or as a class for expanded clones.

V gene: TRBV7-9
J gene: TRBJ2-7
clone size: -
D gene: TRBD2
CDR3 protein: CASSLPSGSYEQYF
CDR3 DNA: TGTGCCAGCAGCTTACCTAGCGGGTCGTACGAGCAGTACTTC

V gene: TRBV9
J gene: TRBJ1-2
clone size: -
D gene: TRBD1
CDR3 protein: CASSPDRGSYGYTF
CDR3 DNA: TGTGCCAGCAGCCCCGACAGGGGTTCCTATGGCTACACCTTC

V gene: TRBV16
J gene: TRBJ1-1
clone size: -
D gene: -
CDR3 protein: CASSQLTENTEAFF
CDR3 DNA: TGTGCCAGCAGCCAATTGACAGAGAACACTGAAGCTTTCTTT

V gene: TRBV11-3
J gene: TRBJ2-3
clone size: -
D gene: TRBD2
CDR3 protein: CASSPRDSNGGDTQYF
CDR3 DNA: TGTGCCAGCAGCCCCCGGGACTCCAACGGGGGGGATACGCAGTATTTT

V gene: TRBV7-3
J gene: TRBJ2-1
clone size: -
D gene: -
CDR3 protein: CASSLTQNNEQFF
CDR3 DNA: TGTGCCAGCAGCTTAACGCAGAACAATGAGCAGTTCTTC

V gene: TRBV27
J gene: TRBJ1-4
clone size: once
D gene: -
CDR3 protein: CASSRNWASNEKLFF
CDR3 DNA: TGTGCCAGCAGTCGAAATTGGGCGTCGAATGAAAAACTGTTTTTT

V gene: TRBV9
J gene: TRBJ2-7
clone size: -
D gene: -
CDR3 protein: CASSPTQTRYEQYF
CDR3 DNA: TGTGCCAGCAGCCCCACCCAGACTCGCTACGAGCAGTACTTC

V gene: TRBV27
J gene: TRBJ2-7
clone size: -
D gene: -
CDR3 protein: CATQAGPPNSYEQYF
CDR3 DNA: TGTGCCACCCAGGCGGGGCCACCGAACTCCTACGAGCAGTACTTC

V gene: TRBV5-6
J gene: TRBJ1-6
clone size: -
D gene: TRBD1
CDR3 protein: CASSPMDRRNSPLHF
CDR3 DNA: TGTGCCAGCAGCCCGATGGACAGGCGTAATTCACCCCTCCACTTT

V gene: TRBV2
J gene: TRBJ1-1
clone size: many
D gene: -
CDR3 protein: CASRNPQGRHTEAFF
CDR3 DNA: TGTGCCAGCAGGAACCCCCAGGGTAGACACACTGAAGCTTTCTTT

V gene: TRBV7-2
J gene: TRBJ2-7
clone size: -
D gene: -
CDR3 protein: CASSLPALSYEQYF
CDR3 DNA: TGTGCCAGCAGCTTACCAGCGCTCTCCTACGAGCAGTACTTC

V gene: TRBV4-2
J gene: TRBJ2-6
clone size: once
D gene: -
CDR3 protein: CASSQDSRLTSGANVLTF
CDR3 DNA: TGTGCCAGCAGCCAAGATAGCCGACTGACCTCTGGGGCCAACGTCCTGACTTTC

V gene: TRBV11-3
J gene: TRBJ2-3
clone size: -
D gene: TRBD2
CDR3 protein: CASSLGWAGEAGTDTQYF
CDR3 DNA: TGTGCCAGCAGCTTAGGATGGGCGGGAGAGGCCGGCACAGATACGCAGTATTTT

V gene: TRBV5-1
J gene: TRBJ2-3
clone size: -
D gene: -
CDR3 protein: CASTPKPIPDTQYF
CDR3 DNA: TGCGCCAGCACCCCTAAACCCATCCCAGATACGCAGTATTTT

V gene: TRBV29-1
J gene: TRBJ1-2
clone size: once
D gene: TRBD1
CDR3 protein: CSVRLFGQVRDWHYGYTF
CDR3 DNA: TGCAGCGTTCGGCTCTTCGGACAGGTTAGGGATTGGCACTATGGCTACACCTTC